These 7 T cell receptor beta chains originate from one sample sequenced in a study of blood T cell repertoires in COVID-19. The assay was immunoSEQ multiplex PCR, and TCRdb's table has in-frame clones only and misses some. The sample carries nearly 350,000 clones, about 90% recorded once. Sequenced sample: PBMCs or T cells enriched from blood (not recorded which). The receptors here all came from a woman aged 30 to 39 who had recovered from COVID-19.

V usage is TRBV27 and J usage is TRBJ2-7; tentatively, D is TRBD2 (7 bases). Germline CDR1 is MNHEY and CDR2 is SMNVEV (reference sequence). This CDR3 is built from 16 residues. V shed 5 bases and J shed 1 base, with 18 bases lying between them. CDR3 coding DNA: TGTGCCAGCAGTGGGGTACGGGGGGCAGAATCCTACGAGCAGTACTTC. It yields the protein CASSGVRGAESYEQYF.

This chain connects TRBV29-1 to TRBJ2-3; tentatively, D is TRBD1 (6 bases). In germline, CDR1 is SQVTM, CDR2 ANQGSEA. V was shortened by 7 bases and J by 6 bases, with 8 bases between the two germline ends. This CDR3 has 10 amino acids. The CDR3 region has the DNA TGCAGCGCCACAGGGGATACGCAGTATTTT. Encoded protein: CSATGDTQYF.

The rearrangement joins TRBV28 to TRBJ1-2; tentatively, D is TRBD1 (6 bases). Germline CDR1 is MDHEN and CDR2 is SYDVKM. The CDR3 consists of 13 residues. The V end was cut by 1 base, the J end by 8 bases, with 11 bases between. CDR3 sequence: CASSLSARGGYTF. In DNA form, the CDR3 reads TGTGCCAGCAGTTTATCGGCCAGGGGAGGCTACACCTTC.

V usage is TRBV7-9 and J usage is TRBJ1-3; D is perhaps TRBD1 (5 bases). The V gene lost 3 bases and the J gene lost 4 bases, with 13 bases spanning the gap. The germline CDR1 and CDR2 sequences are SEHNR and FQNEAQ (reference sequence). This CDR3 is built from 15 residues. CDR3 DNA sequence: TGTGCCAGCAGCTTGCAGGGCACTGGCGGAAACACCATATATTTT. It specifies CASSLQGTGGNTIYF.

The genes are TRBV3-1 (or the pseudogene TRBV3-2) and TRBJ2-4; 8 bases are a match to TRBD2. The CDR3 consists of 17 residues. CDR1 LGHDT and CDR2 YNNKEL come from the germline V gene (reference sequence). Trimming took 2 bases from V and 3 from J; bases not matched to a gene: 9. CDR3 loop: CASSQRRGGFVKNIQYF. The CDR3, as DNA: TGTGCCAGCAGCCAACGGCGCGGGGGGTTCGTCAAAAACATTCAGTACTTC.

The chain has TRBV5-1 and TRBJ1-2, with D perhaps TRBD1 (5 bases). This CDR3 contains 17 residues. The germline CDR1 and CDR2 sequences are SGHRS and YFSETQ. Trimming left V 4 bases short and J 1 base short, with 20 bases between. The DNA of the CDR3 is TGCGCCAGCAGCGGAAGGACGGATAAGGGGATTAACTATGGCTACACCTTC. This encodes CASSGRTDKGINYGYTF. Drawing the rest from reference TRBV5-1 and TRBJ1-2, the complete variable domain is KAGVTQTPRYLIKTRGQQVTLSCSPISGHRSVSWYQQTPGQGLQFLFEYFSETQRNKGNFPGRFSGRQFSNSRSEMNVSTLELGDSALYLCASSGRTDKGINYGYTFGSGTRLTVV.

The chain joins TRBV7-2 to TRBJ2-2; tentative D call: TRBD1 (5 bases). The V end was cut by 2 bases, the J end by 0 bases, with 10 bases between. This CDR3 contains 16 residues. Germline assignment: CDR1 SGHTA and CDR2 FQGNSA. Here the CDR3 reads CASSLQGGSNTGELFF. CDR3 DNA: TGTGCCAGCAGCTTACAGGGTGGTTCGAACACCGGGGAGCTGTTTTTT.